The entry that follows covers one T cell receptor beta chain sequence. Its antigen remains unidentified. The data stem from a study of identical twins. Study findings and constraints: Alpha sequences that were out-of-frame and twin-shared showed an excess of low generation probability.

TCRdb re-called the 5' RACE reads through MiXCR, storing one row per CDR3 protein. The repertoire has 700,000 to 950,000 distinct CDR3 sequences, over 9% of them found once; the top ten carry around 1.5%. The sample was also reused in another study, on yellow fever vaccine responses in identical twins.

The TCR comes from a woman aged 18-29 years in good health. The sequencing sample was made of PBMCs.

CDR3 coding DNA: TGTGCCAGCAGCTTAGTAGTCGGCAGTCGGGGGGGCCTCGGTAGCCCAGATACGCAGTATTTT. Translation gives CASSLVVGSRGGLGSPDTQYF. The gene calls are TRBV11-2 and TRBJ2-3; 8 bases match TRBD2. Germline values: CDR1 SGHAT, CDR2 FQNNGV. There are 21 residues in the CDR3. The V segment lost 1 base and the J segment 4 bases; nucleotides outside the gene matches: 22.